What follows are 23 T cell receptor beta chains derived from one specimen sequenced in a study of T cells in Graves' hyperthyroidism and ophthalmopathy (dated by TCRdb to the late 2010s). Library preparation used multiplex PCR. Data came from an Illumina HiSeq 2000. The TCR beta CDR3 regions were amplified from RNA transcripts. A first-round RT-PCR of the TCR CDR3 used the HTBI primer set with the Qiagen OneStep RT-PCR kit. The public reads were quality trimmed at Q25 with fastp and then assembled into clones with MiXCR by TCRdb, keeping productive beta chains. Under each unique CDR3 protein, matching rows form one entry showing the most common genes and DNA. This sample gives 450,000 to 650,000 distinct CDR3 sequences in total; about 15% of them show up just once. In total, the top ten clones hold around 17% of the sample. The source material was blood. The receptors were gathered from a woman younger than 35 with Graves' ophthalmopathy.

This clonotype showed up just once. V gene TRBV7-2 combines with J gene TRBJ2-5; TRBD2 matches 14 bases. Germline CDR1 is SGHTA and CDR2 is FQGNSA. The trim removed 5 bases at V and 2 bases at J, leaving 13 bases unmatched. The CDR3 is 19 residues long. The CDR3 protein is CASSRNSPGLAGEQETQYF. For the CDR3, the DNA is TGTGCCAGCAGCCGCAATAGTCCGGGACTAGCGGGAGAACAAGAGACCCAGTACTTC.

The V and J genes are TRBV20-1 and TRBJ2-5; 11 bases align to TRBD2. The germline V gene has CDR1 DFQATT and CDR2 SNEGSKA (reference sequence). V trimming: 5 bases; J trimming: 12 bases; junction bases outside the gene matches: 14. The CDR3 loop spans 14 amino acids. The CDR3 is CSAGPSGGPGGEYF. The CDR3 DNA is TGCAGTGCTGGTCCTAGCGGGGGGCCGGGGGGGGAGTACTTC.

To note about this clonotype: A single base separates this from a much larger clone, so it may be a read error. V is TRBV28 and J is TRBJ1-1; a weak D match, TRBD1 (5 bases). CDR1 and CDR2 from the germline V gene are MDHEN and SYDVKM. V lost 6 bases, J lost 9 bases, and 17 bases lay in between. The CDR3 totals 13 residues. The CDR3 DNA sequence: TGTGCCAGCAGATGGGGGACTGCTCGGAAAGCTTTCTTT. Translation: CASRWGTARKAFF.

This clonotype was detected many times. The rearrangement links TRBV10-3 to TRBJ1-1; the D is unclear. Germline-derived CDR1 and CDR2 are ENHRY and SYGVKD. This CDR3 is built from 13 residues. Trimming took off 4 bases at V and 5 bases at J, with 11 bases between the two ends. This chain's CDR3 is CAISATSETEAFF. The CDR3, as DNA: TGTGCCATCAGTGCCACGTCGGAAACTGAAGCTTTCTTT.

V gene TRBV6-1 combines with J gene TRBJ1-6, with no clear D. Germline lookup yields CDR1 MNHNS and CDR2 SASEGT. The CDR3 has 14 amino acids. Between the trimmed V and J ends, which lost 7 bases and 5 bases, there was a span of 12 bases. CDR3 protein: CASKMGRNNSPLHF. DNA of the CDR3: TGTGCCAGCAAAATGGGCCGAAATAATTCACCCCTCCACTTT.

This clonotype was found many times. The DNA of the CDR3 is TGTGCCAGCAGTCCGCTCCCCATAGCGGGGGTGTATAGCAATCAGCCCCAGCATTTT. Translating gives CASSPLPIAGVYSNQPQHF. The gene calls are TRBV27 and TRBJ1-5, with D perhaps matching TRBD1 (5 bases). CDR1 is MNHEY and CDR2 is SMNVEV in the germline V gene (reference sequence). Trimming cost V 5 bases and J 0 bases, with 23 bases left between them. This CDR3 spans 19 amino acids.

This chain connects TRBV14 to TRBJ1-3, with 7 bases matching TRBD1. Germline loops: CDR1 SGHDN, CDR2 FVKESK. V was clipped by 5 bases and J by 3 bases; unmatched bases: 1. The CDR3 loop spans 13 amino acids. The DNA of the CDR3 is TGTGCCAGCAGCAGGGGGCATGGAAACACCATATATTTT. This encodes CASSRGHGNTIYF.

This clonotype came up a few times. DNA for the CDR3: TGTGCCAGCAGCTTAGAACGGAGCGACACAGATACGCAGTATTTT. Translation gives CASSLERSDTDTQYF. This chain joins TRBV7-2 and TRBJ2-3, with D hard to call. The CDR3 has 15 residues. Trimming shortened V by 1 base and J by 2 bases, and 10 bases separated the two germline ends. Per germline, CDR1 SGHTA and CDR2 FQGNSA.

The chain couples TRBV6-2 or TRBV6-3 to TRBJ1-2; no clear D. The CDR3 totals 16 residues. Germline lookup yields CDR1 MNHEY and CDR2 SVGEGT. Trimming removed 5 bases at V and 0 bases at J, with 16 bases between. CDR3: CASSNHLEDPNYGYTF. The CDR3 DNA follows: TGTGCCAGCAGTAACCACTTAGAAGATCCTAACTATGGCTACACCTTC.

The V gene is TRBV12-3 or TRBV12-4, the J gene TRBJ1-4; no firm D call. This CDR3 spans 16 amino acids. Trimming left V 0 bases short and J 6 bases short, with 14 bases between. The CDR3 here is CASSLARGRPHEKLFF. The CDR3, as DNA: TGTGCCAGCAGTTTAGCGCGGGGTAGACCCCATGAAAAACTGTTTTTT.

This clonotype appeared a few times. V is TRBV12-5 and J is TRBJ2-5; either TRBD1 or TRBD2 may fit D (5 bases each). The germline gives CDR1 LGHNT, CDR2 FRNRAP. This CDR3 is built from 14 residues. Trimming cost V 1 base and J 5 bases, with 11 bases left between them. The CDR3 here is CASGLGRELETQYF. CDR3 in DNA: TGTGCTAGTGGTTTGGGCAGGGAGCTGGAGACCCAGTACTTC. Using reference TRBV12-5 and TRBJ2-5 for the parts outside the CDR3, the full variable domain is DARVTQTPRHKVTEMGQEVTMRCQPILGHNTVFWYRQTMMQGLELLAYFRNRAPLDDSGMPKDRFSAEMPDATLATLKIQPSEPRDSAVYFCASGLGRELETQYFGPGTRLLVL.

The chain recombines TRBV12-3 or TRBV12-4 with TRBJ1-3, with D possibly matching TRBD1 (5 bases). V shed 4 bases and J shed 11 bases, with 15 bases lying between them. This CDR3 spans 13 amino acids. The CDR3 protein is CASSSTREVAIYF. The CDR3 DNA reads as TGTGCCAGCAGTTCCACCAGGGAAGTAGCCATATATTTT.

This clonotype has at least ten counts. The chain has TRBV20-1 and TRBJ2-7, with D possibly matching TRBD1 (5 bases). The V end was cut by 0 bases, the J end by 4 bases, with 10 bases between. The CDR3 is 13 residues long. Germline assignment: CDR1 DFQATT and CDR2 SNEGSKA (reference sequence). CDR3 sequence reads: CSAREGEVYEQYF. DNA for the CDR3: TGCAGTGCTAGAGAAGGGGAAGTGTACGAGCAGTACTTC.

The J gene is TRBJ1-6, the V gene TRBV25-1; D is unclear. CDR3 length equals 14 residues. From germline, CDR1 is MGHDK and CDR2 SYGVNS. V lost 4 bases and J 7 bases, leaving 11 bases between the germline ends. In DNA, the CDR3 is TGTGCCAGCAGTGCGAGACCGATGAATTCACCCCTCCACTTT. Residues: CASSARPMNSPLHF.

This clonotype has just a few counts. CDR3 coding DNA: TGCGCCAGCCAGGAGCAGGGCAGCACTAATGAAAAACTGTTTTTT. Protein product: CASQEQGSTNEKLFF. The chain combines TRBV5-1 with TRBJ1-4; D is perhaps TRBD1 (5 bases). Looked up from germline, CDR1 is SGHRS and CDR2 is YFSETQ. V dropped 7 bases and J dropped 2 bases, with 15 bases sitting between them. This CDR3 spans 15 amino acids.

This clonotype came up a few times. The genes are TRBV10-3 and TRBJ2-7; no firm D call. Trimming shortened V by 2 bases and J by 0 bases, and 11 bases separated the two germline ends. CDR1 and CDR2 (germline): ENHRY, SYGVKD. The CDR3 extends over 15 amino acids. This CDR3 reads CAISEGPPGSYEQYF. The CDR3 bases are TGTGCCATCAGTGAGGGCCCGCCGGGCTCCTACGAGCAGTACTTC.

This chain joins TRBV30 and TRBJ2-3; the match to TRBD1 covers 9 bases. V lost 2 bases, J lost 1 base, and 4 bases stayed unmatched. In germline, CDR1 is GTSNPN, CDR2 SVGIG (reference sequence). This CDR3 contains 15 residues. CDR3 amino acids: CAWSRTGAGTDTQYF. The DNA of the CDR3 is TGTGCCTGGAGTCGGACAGGGGCCGGCACAGATACGCAGTATTTT.

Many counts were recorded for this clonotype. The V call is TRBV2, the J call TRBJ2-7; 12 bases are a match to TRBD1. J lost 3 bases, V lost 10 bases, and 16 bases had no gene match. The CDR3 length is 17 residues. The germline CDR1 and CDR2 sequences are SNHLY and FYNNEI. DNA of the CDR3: TGTGCCATCCGGGCGGGACAGGGGGCCCTAGGTAACTACGAGCAGTACTTC. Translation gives CAIRAGQGALGNYEQYF.

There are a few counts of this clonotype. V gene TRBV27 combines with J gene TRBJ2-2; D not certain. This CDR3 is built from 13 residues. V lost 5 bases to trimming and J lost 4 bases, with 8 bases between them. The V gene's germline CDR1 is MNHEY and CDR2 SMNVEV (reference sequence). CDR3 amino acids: CASSPLSTGELFF. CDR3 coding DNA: TGTGCCAGCAGTCCCCTCAGCACCGGGGAGCTGTTTTTT.

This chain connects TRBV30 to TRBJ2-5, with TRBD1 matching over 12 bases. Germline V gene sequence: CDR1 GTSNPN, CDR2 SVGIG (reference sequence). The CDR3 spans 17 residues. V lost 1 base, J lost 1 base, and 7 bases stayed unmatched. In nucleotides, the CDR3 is TGTGCCTGGAGTGGGGGCGGGACAGGGGGCATCCAAGAGACCCAGTACTTC. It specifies CAWSGGGTGGIQETQYF.

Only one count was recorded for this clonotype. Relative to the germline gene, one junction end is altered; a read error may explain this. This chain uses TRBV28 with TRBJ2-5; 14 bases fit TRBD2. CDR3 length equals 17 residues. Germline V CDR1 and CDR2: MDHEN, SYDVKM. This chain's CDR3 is CVSRRSGLAGVRETQCF. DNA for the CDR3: TGTGTCAGCAGAAGGTCGGGACTAGCGGGAGTCCGCGAGACCCAGTGCTTC.

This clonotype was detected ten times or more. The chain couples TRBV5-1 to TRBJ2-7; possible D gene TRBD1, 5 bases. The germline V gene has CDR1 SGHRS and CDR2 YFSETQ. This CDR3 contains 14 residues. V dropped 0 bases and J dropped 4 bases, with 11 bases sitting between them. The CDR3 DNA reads TGCGCCAGCAGCTTGGAGGGGTCAGGGTACGAGCAGTACTTC. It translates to CASSLEGSGYEQYF.

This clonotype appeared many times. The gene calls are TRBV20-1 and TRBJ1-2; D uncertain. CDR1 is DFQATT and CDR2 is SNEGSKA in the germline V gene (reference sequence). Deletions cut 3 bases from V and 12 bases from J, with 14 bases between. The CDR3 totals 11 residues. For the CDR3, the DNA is TGCAGTGCTAGCTATGGTATGGTCGACACCTTC. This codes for CSASYGMVDTF.